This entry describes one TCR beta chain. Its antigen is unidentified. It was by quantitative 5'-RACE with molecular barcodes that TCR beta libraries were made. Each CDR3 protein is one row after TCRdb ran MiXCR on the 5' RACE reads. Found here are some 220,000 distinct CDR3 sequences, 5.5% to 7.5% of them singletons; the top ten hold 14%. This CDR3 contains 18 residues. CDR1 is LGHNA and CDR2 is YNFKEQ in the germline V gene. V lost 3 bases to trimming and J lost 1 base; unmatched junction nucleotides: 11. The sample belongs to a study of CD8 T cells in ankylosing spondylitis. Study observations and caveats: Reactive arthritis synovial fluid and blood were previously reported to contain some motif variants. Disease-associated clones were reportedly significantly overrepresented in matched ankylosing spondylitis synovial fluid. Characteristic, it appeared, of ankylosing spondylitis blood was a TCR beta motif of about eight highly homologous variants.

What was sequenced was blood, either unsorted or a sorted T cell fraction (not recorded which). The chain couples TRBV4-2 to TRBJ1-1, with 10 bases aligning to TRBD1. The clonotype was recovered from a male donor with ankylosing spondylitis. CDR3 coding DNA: TGTGCCAGCAGCCACTTCGGACAGGGGGGTATTAGGAACACTGAAGCTTTCTTT. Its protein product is CASSHFGQGGIRNTEAFF.